This T cell receptor beta chain was sequenced during a study of T cell responses to AZD1222 COVID-19 vaccine. Generated by immunoSEQ multiplex PCR, the TCRdb table keeps only in-frame clones and is missing some. The sample has some 170,000 clones, approximately 90% seen once; the top ten hold 2% to 3%. This CDR3 is built from 15 residues. Trimming removed 5 bases at V and 2 bases at J, with 15 bases between. Looked up from germline, CDR1 is SEHNR and CDR2 is FQNEAQ (reference sequence). The chain carries TRBV7-9 and TRBJ2-5; weak D call: TRBD2 (6 bases). The source is an adult in good health. Sequencing used peripheral blood, obtained on day 0 of AZD1222 vaccination. Here the CDR3 reads CASSKIAVIQETQYF. The CDR3 bases are TGTGCCAGCAGCAAGATAGCGGTTATACAAGAGACCCAGTACTTC. Using reference TRBV7-9 and TRBJ2-5 for the parts outside the CDR3, the full variable domain is DTGVSQNPRHKITKRGQNVTFRCDPISEHNRLYWYRQTLGQGPEFLTYFQNEAQLEKSRLLSDRFSAERPKGSFSTLEIQRTEQGDSAMYLCASSKIAVIQETQYFGPGTRLLVL.